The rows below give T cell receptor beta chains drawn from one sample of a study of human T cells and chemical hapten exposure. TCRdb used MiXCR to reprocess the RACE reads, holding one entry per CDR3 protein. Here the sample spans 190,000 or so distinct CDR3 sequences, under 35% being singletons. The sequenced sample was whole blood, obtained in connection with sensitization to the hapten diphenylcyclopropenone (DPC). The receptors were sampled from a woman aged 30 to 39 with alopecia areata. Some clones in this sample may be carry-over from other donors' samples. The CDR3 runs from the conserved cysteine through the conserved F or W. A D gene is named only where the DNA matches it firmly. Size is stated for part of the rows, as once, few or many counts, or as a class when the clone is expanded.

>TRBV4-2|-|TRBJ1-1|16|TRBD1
CASSPGVRTGVTEAFF
TGTGCCAGCAGCCCCGGCGTTAGGACAGGGGTGACTGAAGCTTTCTTT
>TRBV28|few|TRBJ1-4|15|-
CASSLSGTEEEKLFF
TGTGCCAGCAGTTTATCCGGGACGGAGGAAGAAAAACTGTTTTTT
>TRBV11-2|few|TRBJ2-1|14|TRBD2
CASSLALAGGKQFF
TGTGCCAGCAGCTTAGCGCTAGCGGGGGGCAAGCAGTTCTTC
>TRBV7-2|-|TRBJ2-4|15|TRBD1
CASSLTGQGANIQYF
TGTGCCAGCAGCTTAACGGGACAGGGGGCCAACATTCAGTACTTC
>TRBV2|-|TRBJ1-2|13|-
CASSPNGIYGYTF
TGTGCCAGCAGTCCCAACGGGATCTATGGCTACACCTTC
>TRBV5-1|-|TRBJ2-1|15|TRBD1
CASSQGQGRVNEQFF
TGCGCCAGCAGCCAGGGACAGGGGAGAGTCAATGAGCAGTTCTTC
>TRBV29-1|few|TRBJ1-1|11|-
CSVETNTEAFF
TGCAGCGTTGAAACGAACACTGAAGCTTTCTTT
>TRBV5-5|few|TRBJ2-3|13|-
CASSEQGTDTQYF
TGTGCCAGCAGCGAACAGGGTACGGATACGCAGTATTTT
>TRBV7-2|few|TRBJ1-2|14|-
CASSLIQGGYGYTF
TGTGCCAGCAGCTTAATTCAGGGAGGCTATGGCTACACCTTC
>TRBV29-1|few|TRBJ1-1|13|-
CSVRPGPNTEAFF
TGCAGCGTCAGGCCGGGGCCGAACACTGAAGCTTTCTTT
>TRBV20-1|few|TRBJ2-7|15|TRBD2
CSAINSGDGTYEQYF
TGCAGTGCTATCAACAGCGGGGACGGTACCTACGAGCAGTACTTC
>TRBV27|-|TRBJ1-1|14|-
CASTEWGGSTEAFF
TGTGCCAGCACGGAATGGGGGGGGAGCACTGAAGCTTTCTTT
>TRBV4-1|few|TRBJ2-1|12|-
CASSQEVNEQFF
TGCGCCAGCAGCCAAGAGGTTAATGAGCAGTTCTTC
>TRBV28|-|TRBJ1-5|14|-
CASRGAHPNQPQHF
TGTGCCAGCAGGGGCGCGCACCCAAATCAGCCCCAGCATTTT
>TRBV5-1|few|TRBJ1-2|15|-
CASSQIAGLGYGYTF
TGCGCCAGCAGCCAAATTGCAGGGCTCGGCTATGGCTACACCTTC
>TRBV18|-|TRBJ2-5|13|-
CASSPMKRETQYF
TGTGCCAGCTCACCCATGAAAAGGGAGACCCAGTACTTC
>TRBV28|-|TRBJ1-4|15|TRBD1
CASTPTDRGNEKLFF
TGTGCCAGCACTCCCACGGACAGGGGAAATGAAAAACTGTTTTTT
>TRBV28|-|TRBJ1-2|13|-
CATKGDSNYGYTF
TGTGCCACCAAAGGTGACTCTAACTATGGCTACACCTTC
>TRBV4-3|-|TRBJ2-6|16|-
CASSQDLVRGANVLTF
TGCGCCAGCAGCCAAGATCTCGTTCGGGGGGCCAACGTCCTGACTTTC
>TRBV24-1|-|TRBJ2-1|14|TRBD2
CATSRGLADNEQFF
TGTGCCACCAGCCGTGGACTAGCGGACAATGAGCAGTTCTTC
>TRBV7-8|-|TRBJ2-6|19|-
CASSYLRDILPAGANVLTF
TGTGCCAGCAGCTACCTCCGGGACATCCTCCCGGCTGGGGCCAACGTCCTGACTTTC
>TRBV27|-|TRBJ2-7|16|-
CASSPNTYTGSHEQYF
TGTGCCAGCAGTCCAAACACATATACAGGGTCCCACGAGCAGTACTTC
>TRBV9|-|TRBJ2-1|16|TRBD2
CASSMFSAGGGNEQFF
TGTGCCAGCAGCATGTTTAGCGCGGGGGGGGGAAATGAGCAGTTCTTC
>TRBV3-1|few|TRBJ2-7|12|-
CASSQAHSEQYF
TGTGCCAGCAGCCAAGCCCATTCCGAGCAGTACTTC
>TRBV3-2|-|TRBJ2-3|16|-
CASSQSPSGGPDTQYF
TGTGCCAGCAGCCAGTCCCCCAGCGGGGGCCCAGATACGCAGTATTTT
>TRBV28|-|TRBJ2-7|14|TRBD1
CASRDSRTYYEQYF
TGTGCCAGCCGGGACAGCCGAACATACTACGAGCAGTACTTC
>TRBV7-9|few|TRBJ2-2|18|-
CASSSPIRSPSDTGELFF
TGTGCCAGCAGCTCCCCAATTAGATCGCCCTCCGACACCGGGGAGCTGTTTTTT